This T cell receptor beta chain was observed in a study of cytomegalovirus exposure and HLA in healthy donors (dated 2017 in TCRdb). In the study overall: An earlier analysis of some 500 of the donors reported more than 250 Gb of sequence data and 117 million unique TCR beta sequences from about 179 million T cells. To predict cytomegalovirus infection status, the study brought together high-throughput TCR immunosequencing, statistical association of individual TCRs with disease status, and machine learning. A later analysis re-examined previously published TCR beta repertoires from more than 600 donors and added high-resolution HLA genotyping to investigate patterns of TCR occurrence. Across around 400 genotyped donors of the cohort, an average of roughly 200,000 unique TCR beta nucleotide sequences per donor were sequenced, and roughly a sixth of those sequences were non-productive. In a later genetic analysis, genome-wide SNP genotypes for about three fifths of the 666 donors were used, and that subset was treated as a discovery cohort. Rather than using new phenotypic data, the later analysis identified candidate immune exposures from TCR beta sequences and from how often those sequences occurred across donors. The number of typed donors differed by locus: roughly 629-630 for A, B, C, DRB1 and DQB1; 500 to 550 for DQA1; about 600 for DPA1; and about 470 for DPB1. Donor age, sex, ethnicity and CMV serostatus were compiled together with the repertoire data. The study was designed to test whether signatures of past pathogen exposure could be identified by cataloging public T cell receptors. Because of strong linkage in the cohort, roughly five DR-DQ haplotypes were treated as single units for association and clustering. All discovery cohort repertoires had been generated on a single sequencing platform. A separate validation cohort of over 95 different subjects was used in addition to the roughly 640-subject first cohort. HLA typing included class I and class II loci at four-digit resolution. An earlier analysis of approximately 640 of the donors applied high-throughput TCR beta sequencing to assess whether each TCR beta V gene segment acted as functional or pseudogenic. Of the 398 genotyped donors, approximately 80% were placed in the genetic ancestry cluster associated with self-reported Caucasian donors. The T cell repertoires of under 700 subjects were profiled by immunosequencing and related to cytomegalovirus serostatus. About 280 gigabases of sequencing data and approximately 84 million unique TCR sequences were included in an early release covering 500 to 750 HLA-typed donors.

The library was produced with the immunoSEQ multiplex PCR assay. For the multiplex PCR, a mixture combining 60 forward primers for TCR Vbeta segments and 13 reverse primers for TCR Jbeta segments was used. Amplification of the CDR3 region of rearranged TCR beta genes was performed with a multiplex PCR assay on genomic DNA. Amplified TCR beta libraries were sequenced as 87-base-pair reads on the Illumina HiSeq System. The source study handled its data this way. Across the 670 or so repertoires, a later analysis counted 80 million or so unique TCR beta chains, roughly 11 million of which were shared by at least two donors. To remove PCR and sequencing errors, raw reads were error-corrected and collapsed into unique sequences using a nearest-neighbor algorithm that merged closely related sequences. To assign V, D and J gene segments, CDR3 sequences were aligned to IMGT reference sequences. For a sequence to be retained, a match of at least six nucleotides to both a V gene segment and a J gene segment was required. Rearrangements were called productive when the CDR3 lacked stop codons and stayed in frame with V and J; all others were non-productive. CDR3 was defined by IMGT convention, running from the second conserved V-encoded cysteine to the conserved J-encoded phenylalanine. Sequences without an unambiguous match to a single V gene segment were excluded from the earlier analysis of 500 to 700 of the donors. An earlier analysis of fewer than 650 of the donors classified V segments as functional when productive rearrangements were above 56.7% and as segregating when the standard deviation between donors was above 5%. To diagnose cytomegalovirus status from the catalog of TCR beta chain sequences, a statistical classification framework was built. In a later analysis, TCR nucleotide sequences were compared against IMGT/GENE-DB human TR gene sequences so that V and J genes could be assigned. A later analysis assigned CDR3 sequences and most-parsimonious VDJ recombination scenarios with the TCRdist pipeline. A later analysis defined each TCR beta chain by its CDR3 amino acid sequence plus V-gene family, and excluded reads lacking a unique V-gene family. In a later analysis, 500 to 700 highly shared, low-generation-probability nucleotide sequences were removed to address suspected cross-contamination and a sequencing artifact. In a later analysis, a clonal expansion index for each public chain was calculated from normalized within-repertoire ranks of inferred template counts. Generation probabilities in a later analysis came from a VDJ recombination model fitted to out-of-frame rearrangements, and those results were checked against IGoR. A later analysis scored TCR-TCR, TCR-HLA and TCR-CMV co-occurrence with hypergeometric tests, applying a repertoire-size bias correction to TCR pairs. False discovery rates were estimated in a later analysis by permuting HLA or CMV assignments 20 times. In a later analysis, co-occurring TCRs were grouped using DBSCAN, with TCRdist sequence similarity added in when clustering inside HLA-allele-positive subsets. Repertoires with fewer than 30,000 or more than 120,000 public chains were left out of co-occurrence clustering, as were five repertoires with anomalous nucleotide sharing. Held by TCRdb, this immuneACCESS table contains in-frame sequences only and omits some clones. Under half of the omission traces to an unresolved V gene where checked; the cause of the rest is unknown. V, J and clone size derive from that table, while D and trimming were established from the DNA sequence. Counted in this sample were more than 100,000 clones; under 70% of them appeared once. More than 1.5% of the sample goes to the ten largest clones.

Of note for this clone: The antigen it binds to is not known. Base qualities are not at hand, and no much larger clone is one base apart.

Overall study outcomes, separate from this receptor: A later analysis associated about 16,000 TCR beta sequences with specific HLA alleles at a false discovery rate of 0.05. Because HLA typing was missing for some donors at each locus, association tests included only the typed subset. Assigning TCR associations to individual alleles was difficult when HLA alleles, especially DR and DQ, strongly co-occurred. Presence/absence analyses assumed roughly uniform sequencing depth across donors, an assumption that may not hold. Correlated functional status among segregating V segments might be attributable to linkage disequilibrium, but an unknown experimental factor could not be ruled out. In a later analysis, the rate of TCR association differed among HLA loci, with DRB1 alleles having the most associated TCRs and HLA-C alleles having the fewest. A group of highly shared sequence variants was considered likely to be a technical artifact of the sequencing pipeline. According to a later genetic analysis, donors in an Asian-associated ancestry cluster had fewer N-insertions in productive TCRs than the approximately 710-donor mean. A further reported finding was that TCR beta sequences accurately predicted the HLA-A and HLA-B alleles for most subjects in the first cohort. The only immune exposure information available for the cohort was CMV serostatus. Broadly in line with IMGT annotations, most TCR beta V segments showed up in productive rearrangements about 90% or about 30% of the time in an earlier analysis of under 700 of the donors. According to a later analysis, parvovirus B19, influenza, CMV and Epstein-Barr virus appeared linked to several top co-occurrence clusters. Most CMV-associated TCR beta chains appeared to be HLA-restricted in a later analysis, and the HLA associations seemed to be driven largely by CMV exposure. A later analysis found that HLA-associated TCR beta chains were more clonally expanded and had lower generation probabilities than equally common non-associated chains. According to the authors, the approach could potentially be generalized to other disease states and immunological phenotypes. Most TCR sequences were observed very rarely across donors, whereas some public TCRs were present in many individuals. Some IMGT-functional V segments, including TRBV6-2 and TRBV6-3, could not be distinguished by the 87-base-pair reads and were therefore excluded. An association between a missense DCLRE1C variant and V-gene and J-gene trimming of TCR beta chains was found in a later genetic analysis and replicated in an independent cohort. In this cohort, only TCR beta chains were sequenced, and detectable features were limited by the absence of alpha or paired-chain data. The earlier analysis of almost 600 of the donors excluded over 15 rarely observed V segments, including chromosome 9 orphons, because counts were too low. The classifier was reported to diagnose cytomegalovirus status with high specificity and sensitivity in both the original and validation cohorts. The study gave a list of roughly 150 TCR beta chains associated with cytomegalovirus. In vitro tests confirmed that a few of the cytomegalovirus-associated TCR beta chains recognize cytomegalovirus antigens.

Inclusive of the bounding cysteine and phenylalanine, the CDR3 is 14 residues long. Only the CDR3 part of the read is kept: 42 bases, read in frame from the first base. Deletion took 5 bases off V and 2 bases off J, with a span of 10 bases between the germline ends. Via the germline V gene, CDR1 is LGHNA and CDR2 YSLEER. The cohort consisted of 600 to 700 healthy bone marrow donors. At the time of sampling, all cohort members were nominally healthy, though unrecorded immune exposures were likely present. The donor was CMV seronegative and was included in the group of 352 seronegative cohort members. A peripheral blood sample was provided by each donor, and peripheral blood mononuclear cells were used for TCR beta sequencing. Genomic DNA was extracted from the blood cell samples with the Qiagen DNeasy Blood Extraction Kit.

This receptor was identified in a man aged 18-30 years in good health and CMV-seronegative. The chain is encoded by TRBV4-3 joined to TRBJ2-4, with TRBD1 perhaps the D gene, on 6 matching bases. What was sequenced was PBMCs. The CDR3 amino acid sequence is: CASSEGVTKNIQYF. The nucleotide sequence is given as TGCGCCAGCAGCGAGGGGGTTACCAAAAACATTCAGTACTTC.